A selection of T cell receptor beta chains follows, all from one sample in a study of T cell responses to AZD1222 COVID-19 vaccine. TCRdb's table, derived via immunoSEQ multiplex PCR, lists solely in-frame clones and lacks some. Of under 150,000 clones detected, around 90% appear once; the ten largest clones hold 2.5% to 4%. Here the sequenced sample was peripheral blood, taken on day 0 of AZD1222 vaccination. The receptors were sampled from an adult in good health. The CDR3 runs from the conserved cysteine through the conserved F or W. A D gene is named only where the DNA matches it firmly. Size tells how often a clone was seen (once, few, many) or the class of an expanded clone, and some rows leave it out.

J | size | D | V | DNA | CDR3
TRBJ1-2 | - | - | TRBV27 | TGTGCCAGCAGTCCCAGGGGACTAAACTATGGCTACACCTTC | CASSPRGLNYGYTF
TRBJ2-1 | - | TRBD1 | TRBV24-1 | TGTGCCACCAGTGATTCTCTGGGGACAGGGCCCTACAATGAGCAGTTCTTC | CATSDSLGTGPYNEQFF
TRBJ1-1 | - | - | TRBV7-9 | TGTGCCAGCAGCCCAGGAGCAGGGAGAACCACTGAAGCTTTCTTT | CASSPGAGRTTEAFF
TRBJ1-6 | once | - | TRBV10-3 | TGTGCCATCAGGGGGGACACGATAAATTCACCCCTCCACTTT | CAIRGDTINSPLHF
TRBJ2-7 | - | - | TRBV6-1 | TGTGCCAGCAGTGAAGGTACCGAGCAGTACTTC | CASSEGTEQYF
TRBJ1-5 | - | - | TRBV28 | TGTGCCAGCAGGGCGGGGGGGGGCTATCAGCCCCAGCATTTT | CASRAGGGYQPQHF
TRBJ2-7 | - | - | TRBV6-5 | TGTGCCAGCAGTTACTCAGCTATCCACGAGCAGTACTTC | CASSYSAIHEQYF
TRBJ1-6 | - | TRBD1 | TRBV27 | TGTGCCAGCACAACAGGGGCCCCCTATAATTCACCCCTCCACTTT | CASTTGAPYNSPLHF
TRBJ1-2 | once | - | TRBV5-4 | TGTGCCAGCAGCTTGGAAACGGGGGCCAGCTATGGCTACACCTTC | CASSLETGASYGYTF
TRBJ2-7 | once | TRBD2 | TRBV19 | TGTGCCAGTAGTATGCGGCTAGCGGGAATGTCCGGCTCCTACGAGCAGTACTTC | CASSMRLAGMSGSYEQYF
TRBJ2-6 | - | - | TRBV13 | TGTGCCAGCAGCTTAGGCGCCGTCTCTGGGGCCAACGTCCTGACTTTC | CASSLGAVSGANVLTF
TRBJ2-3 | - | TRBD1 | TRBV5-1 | TGCGCCAGCAGCTTACTACAGGGGGCCTTTAGCACAGATACGCAGTATTTT | CASSLLQGAFSTDTQYF
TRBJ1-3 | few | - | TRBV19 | TGTGCCAGTAGTACAACCTACAGGGAGGCGGGTGGAAACACCATATATTTT | CASSTTYREAGGNTIYF
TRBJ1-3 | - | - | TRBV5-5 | TGTGCCAGCAGCCCTCCTGGCGGAAGGAGTGGAAACACCATATATTTT | CASSPPGGRSGNTIYF
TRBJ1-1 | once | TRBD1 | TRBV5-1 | TGCGCCAGCAGCTTGCAGGGGGGTGAAGCTTTCTTT | CASSLQGGEAFF
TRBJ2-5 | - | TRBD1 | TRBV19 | TGTGCCAGTAGTATTTCCAGGGGGCAAGAGACCCAGTACTTC | CASSISRGQETQYF
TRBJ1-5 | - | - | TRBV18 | TGTGCCAGCTATCTAGGGGAGGGTCAGCCCCAGCATTTT | CASYLGEGQPQHF
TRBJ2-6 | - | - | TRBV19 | TGTGCCAGTAGTATATCCGGGGCCAACGTCCTGACTTTC | CASSISGANVLTF
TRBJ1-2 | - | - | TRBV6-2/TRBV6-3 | TGTGCCAGCAGTTACCCAGGGCAAAGGTGGCTTCGATCTAACTATGGCTACACCTTC | CASSYPGQRWLRSNYGYTF
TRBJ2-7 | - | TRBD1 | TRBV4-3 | TGCGCCAGCAGCCGCCGGGACAGGGAAGCCGAGCAGTACTTC | CASSRRDREAEQYF
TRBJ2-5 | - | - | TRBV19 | TGTGCCACAGAAAAGCGTGGAGGGGTTCGAGAGACCCAGTACTTC | CATEKRGGVRETQYF
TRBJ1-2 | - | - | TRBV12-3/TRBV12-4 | TGTGCCAGCAGTTTACTCGAGACAGATGGCTACACCTTC | CASSLLETDGYTF
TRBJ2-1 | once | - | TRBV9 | TGTGCCAGCAGCCCCGGCGGAGGGGTGAATGAGCAGTTCTTC | CASSPGGGVNEQFF
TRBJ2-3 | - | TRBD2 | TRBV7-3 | TGTGCCAGCAGCCACACTAGCGGGGAGCCAGATACGCAGTATTTT | CASSHTSGEPDTQYF
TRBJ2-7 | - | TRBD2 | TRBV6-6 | TGTGCCAGCAGTGCTCCGGGAGGCAGGGTTTACGAGCAGTACTTC | CASSAPGGRVYEQYF
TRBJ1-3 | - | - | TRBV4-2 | TGTGCCAGCAGCCCCGCAAGGGCCGGGGCTGGAAACACCATATATTTT | CASSPARAGAGNTIYF
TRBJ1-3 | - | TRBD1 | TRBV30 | TGTGCCTGGAGTCGGGACAGGGGCTCTGGAAACACCATATATTTT | CAWSRDRGSGNTIYF
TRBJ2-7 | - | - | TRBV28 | TGTGCCAGCAGTTTTTCGTTACACCAGACCTACGAGCAGTACTTC | CASSFSLHQTYEQYF
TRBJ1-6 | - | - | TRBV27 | TGTGCCAGCAGTTCACAGGGTTTTGGGCTCAATAATTCACCCCTCCACTTT | CASSSQGFGLNNSPLHF
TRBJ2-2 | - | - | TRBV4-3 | TGCGCCAGCAGCCAAGACGAAGTCTTGGACACCGGGGAGCTGTTTTTT | CASSQDEVLDTGELFF
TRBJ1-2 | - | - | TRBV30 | TGTGCCTGGAGTACCGGGGCAGACAATGGCTACACCTTC | CAWSTGADNGYTF
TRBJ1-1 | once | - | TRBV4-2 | TGTGCCAGCAGCCGCCCGACACTCAACACTGAAGCTTTCTTT | CASSRPTLNTEAFF
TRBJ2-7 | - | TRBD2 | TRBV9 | TGTGCCAGCAGCGTAGAGACTAGCGGGACCAAGCAGTACTTC | CASSVETSGTKQYF
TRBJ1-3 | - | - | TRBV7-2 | TGTGCCAGCAGCTTAGCGAGGGGCGCTGGAAACACCATATATTTT | CASSLARGAGNTIYF
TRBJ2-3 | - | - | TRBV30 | TGTGCCTGGAGCCTTGGATGGGGAGCAGATACGCAGTATTTT | CAWSLGWGADTQYF
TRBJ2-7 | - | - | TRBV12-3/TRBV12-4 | TGTGCCAGCAGTTTAGTCCGGAACTACGAGCAGTACTTC | CASSLVRNYEQYF
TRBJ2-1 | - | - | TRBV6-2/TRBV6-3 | TGTGCCAGCAGTGTACTAGTAGATGAGCAGTTCTTC | CASSVLVDEQFF
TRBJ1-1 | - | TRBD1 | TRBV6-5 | TGTGCCAGCAATCCGGGACAGGGGATTTACACTGAAGCTTTCTTT | CASNPGQGIYTEAFF
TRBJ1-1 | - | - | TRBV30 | TGTGCCTGGAGTATAGGGAGCGACACTGAAGCTTTCTTT | CAWSIGSDTEAFF
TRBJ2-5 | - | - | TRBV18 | TGTGCCAGCTCACCGGAGTCTGGGGTAGAGACCCAGTACTTC | CASSPESGVETQYF
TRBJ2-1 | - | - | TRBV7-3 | TGTGCCAGCAGCTTCGTGGGAACCAACAATGAGCAGTTCTTC | CASSFVGTNNEQFF
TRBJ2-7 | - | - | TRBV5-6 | TGTGCCAGCAGCCCTGGACAGAACTACGAGCAGTACTTC | CASSPGQNYEQYF
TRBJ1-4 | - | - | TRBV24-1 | TGTGCCACCAGTGATTCGGCCAGAGGAAATGAAAAACTGTTTTTT | CATSDSARGNEKLFF
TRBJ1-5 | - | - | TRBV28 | TGTGCCAGCAGTTGGGAAAGCAATCAGCCCCAGCATTTT | CASSWESNQPQHF
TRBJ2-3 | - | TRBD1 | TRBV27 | TGTGCCAGCAGCCTGGGCCCCCAGGGGGCAGATACGCAGTATTTT | CASSLGPQGADTQYF
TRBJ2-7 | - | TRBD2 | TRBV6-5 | TGTGCCAGCAATAAAGGACTAGCGGGAAACTACGAGCAGTACTTC | CASNKGLAGNYEQYF
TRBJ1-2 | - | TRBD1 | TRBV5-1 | TGCGCCAGCAGCTTGGAGGGACAGGTCTATGGCTACACCTTC | CASSLEGQVYGYTF
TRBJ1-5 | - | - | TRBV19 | TGTGCCAGTAGCCGAGAGGTTAGCAATCAGCCCCAGCATTTT | CASSREVSNQPQHF